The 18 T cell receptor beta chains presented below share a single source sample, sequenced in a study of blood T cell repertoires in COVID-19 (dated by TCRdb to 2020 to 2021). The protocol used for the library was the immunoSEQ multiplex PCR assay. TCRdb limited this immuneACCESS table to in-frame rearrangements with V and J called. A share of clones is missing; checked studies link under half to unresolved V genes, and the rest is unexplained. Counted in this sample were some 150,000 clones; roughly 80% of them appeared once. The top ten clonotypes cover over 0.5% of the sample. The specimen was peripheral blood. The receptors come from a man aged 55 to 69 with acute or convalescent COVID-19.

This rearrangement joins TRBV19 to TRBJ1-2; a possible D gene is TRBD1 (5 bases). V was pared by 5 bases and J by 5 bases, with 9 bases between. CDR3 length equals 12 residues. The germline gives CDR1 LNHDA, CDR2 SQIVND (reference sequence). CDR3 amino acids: CASSVRQYGYTF. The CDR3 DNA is TGTGCCAGTAGTGTGCGACAGTATGGCTACACCTTC.

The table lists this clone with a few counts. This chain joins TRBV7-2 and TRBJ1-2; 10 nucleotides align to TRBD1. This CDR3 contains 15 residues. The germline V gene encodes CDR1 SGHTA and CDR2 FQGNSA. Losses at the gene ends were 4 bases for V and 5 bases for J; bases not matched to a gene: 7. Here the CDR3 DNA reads TGTGCCAGCAGCTCCCTCGACAGGGGGCTGTATGGCTACACCTTC. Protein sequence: CASSSLDRGLYGYTF.

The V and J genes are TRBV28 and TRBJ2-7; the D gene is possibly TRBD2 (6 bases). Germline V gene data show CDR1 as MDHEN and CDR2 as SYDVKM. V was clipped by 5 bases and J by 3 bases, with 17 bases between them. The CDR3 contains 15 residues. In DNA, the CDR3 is TGTGCCAGCAGTACCTACGGGGCGGGAATCTACGAGCAGTACTTC. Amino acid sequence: CASSTYGAGIYEQYF.

The DNA for the CDR3 is TGTGCCAGCAGTTACTCGTTCGGGACTGACCGCTACGAGCAGTACTTC. It specifies CASSYSFGTDRYEQYF. V and J are TRBV6-5 and TRBJ2-7; D perhaps matches TRBD2 (6 bases). The V gene lost 0 bases and the J gene lost 3 bases, with 15 bases spanning the gap. Germline V gene data show CDR1 as MNHEY and CDR2 as SVGAGI. The CDR3 has 16 residues.

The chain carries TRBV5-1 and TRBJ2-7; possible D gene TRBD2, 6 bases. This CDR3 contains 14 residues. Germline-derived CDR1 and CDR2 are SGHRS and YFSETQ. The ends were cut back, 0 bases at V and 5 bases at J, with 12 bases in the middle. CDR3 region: CASSLGLDLDEQYF. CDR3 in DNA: TGCGCCAGCAGCTTGGGACTAGATCTCGACGAGCAGTACTTC. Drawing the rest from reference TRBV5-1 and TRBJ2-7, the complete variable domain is KAGVTQTPRYLIKTRGQQVTLSCSPISGHRSVSWYQQTPGQGLQFLFEYFSETQRNKGNFPGRFSGRQFSNSRSEMNVSTLELGDSALYLCASSLGLDLDEQYFGPGTRLTVT.

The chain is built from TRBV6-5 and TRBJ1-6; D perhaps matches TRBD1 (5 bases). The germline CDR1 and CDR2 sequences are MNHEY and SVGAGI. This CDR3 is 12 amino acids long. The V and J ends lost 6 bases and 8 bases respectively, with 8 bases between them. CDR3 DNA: TGTGCCAGCAGACCGGGGGATTCACCCCTCCACTTT. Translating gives CASRPGDSPLHF.

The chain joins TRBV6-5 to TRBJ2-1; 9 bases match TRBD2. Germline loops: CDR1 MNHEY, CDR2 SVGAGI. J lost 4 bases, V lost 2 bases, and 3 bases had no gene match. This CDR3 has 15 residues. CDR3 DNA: TGTGCCAGCAGTTACATGGCGGGGGGGTACAATGAGCAGTTCTTC. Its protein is CASSYMAGGYNEQFF.

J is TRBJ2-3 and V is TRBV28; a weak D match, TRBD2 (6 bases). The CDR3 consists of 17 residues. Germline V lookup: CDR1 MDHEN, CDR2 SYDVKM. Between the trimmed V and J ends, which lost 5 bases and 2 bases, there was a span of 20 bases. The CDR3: CASSLTGLAGNTDTQYF. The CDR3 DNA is TGTGCCAGCAGTCTAACCGGACTGGCGGGAAACACAGATACGCAGTATTTT.

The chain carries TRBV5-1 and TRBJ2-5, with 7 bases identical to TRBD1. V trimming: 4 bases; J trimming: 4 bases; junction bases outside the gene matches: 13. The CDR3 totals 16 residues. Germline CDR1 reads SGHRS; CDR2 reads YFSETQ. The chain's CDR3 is CASSATGASIGETQYF. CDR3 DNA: TGCGCCAGCAGCGCAACAGGGGCCAGCATAGGAGAGACCCAGTACTTC. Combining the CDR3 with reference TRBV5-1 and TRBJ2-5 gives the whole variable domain KAGVTQTPRYLIKTRGQQVTLSCSPISGHRSVSWYQQTPGQGLQFLFEYFSETQRNKGNFPGRFSGRQFSNSRSEMNVSTLELGDSALYLCASSATGASIGETQYFGPGTRLLVL.

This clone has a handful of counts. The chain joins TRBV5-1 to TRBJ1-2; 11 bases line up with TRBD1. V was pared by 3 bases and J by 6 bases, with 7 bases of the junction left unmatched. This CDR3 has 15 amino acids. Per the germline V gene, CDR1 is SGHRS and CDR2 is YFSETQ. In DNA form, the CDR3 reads TGCGCCAGCAGCTCTAGGACAGGGGGCGCGAATGGCTACACCTTC. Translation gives CASSSRTGGANGYTF.

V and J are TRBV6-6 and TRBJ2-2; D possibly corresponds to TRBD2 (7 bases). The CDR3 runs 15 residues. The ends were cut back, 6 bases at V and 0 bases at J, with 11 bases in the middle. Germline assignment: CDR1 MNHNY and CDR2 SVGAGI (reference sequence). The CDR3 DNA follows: TGTGCCAGCAGCCCGGGGGGCTCGAACACCGGGGAGCTGTTTTTT. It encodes CASSPGGSNTGELFF.

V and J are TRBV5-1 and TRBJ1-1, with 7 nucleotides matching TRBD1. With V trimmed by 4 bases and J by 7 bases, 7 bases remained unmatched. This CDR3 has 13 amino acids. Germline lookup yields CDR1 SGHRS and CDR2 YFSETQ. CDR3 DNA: TGCGCCAGCAGCGATTCGGGACAGCGTGAAGCTTTCTTT. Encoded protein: CASSDSGQREAFF.

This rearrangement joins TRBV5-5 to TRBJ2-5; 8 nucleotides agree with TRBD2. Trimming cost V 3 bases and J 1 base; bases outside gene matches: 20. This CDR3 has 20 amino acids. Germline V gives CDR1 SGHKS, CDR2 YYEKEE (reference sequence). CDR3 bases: TGTGCCAGCAGCTACTCGCCCCTAGCGTTTGCGGGGGGCTCCCAAGAGACCCAGTACTTC. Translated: CASSYSPLAFAGGSQETQYF.

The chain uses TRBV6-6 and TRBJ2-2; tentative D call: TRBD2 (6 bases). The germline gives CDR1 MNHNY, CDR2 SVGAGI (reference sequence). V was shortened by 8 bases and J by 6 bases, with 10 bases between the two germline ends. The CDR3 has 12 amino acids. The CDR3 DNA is TGTGCCAGCGGTGGGGGGTCCGGGGAGCTGTTTTTT. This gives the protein CASGGGSGELFF.

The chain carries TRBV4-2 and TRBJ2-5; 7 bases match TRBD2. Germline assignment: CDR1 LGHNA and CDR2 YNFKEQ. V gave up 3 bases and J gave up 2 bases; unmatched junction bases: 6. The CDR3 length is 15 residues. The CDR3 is CASSQAASGQETQYF. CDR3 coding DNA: TGTGCCAGCAGCCAGGCCGCTAGCGGTCAAGAGACCCAGTACTTC.

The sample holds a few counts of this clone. The CDR3 region is CASSSLAGVSYNEQFF. For the CDR3, the DNA is TGTGCCAGCAGTTCCTTAGCGGGAGTCTCCTACAATGAGCAGTTCTTC. The rearrangement links TRBV28 to TRBJ2-1, with 9 bases aligning to TRBD2. There are 16 residues in the CDR3. Germline-derived CDR1 and CDR2 are MDHEN and SYDVKM. Trimming at V came to 4 bases and at J to 0 bases, leaving 4 bases not matched to a gene.

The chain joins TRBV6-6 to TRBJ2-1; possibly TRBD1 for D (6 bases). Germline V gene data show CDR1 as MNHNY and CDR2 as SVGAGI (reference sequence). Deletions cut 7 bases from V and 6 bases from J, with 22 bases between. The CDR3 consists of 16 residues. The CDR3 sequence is CASTPRGQLYINEQFF. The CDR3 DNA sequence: TGTGCCAGCACCCCTCGAGGACAGCTCTATATCAATGAGCAGTTCTTC.

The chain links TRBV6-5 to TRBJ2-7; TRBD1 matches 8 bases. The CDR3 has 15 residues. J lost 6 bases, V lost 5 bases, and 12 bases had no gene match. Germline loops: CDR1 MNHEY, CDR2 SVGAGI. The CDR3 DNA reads TGTGCCAGCAGTCTTCGGACAGGGCAATTTAGCGAGCAGTACTTC. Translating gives CASSLRTGQFSEQYF.